Described below is a single TCR beta chain sequence and its context. This record belongs to a study of blood T cell repertoires in COVID-19. As for the study in general: PBMCs, B-cell-depleted T cells, or T cells provided the cDNA or gDNA that made up the material.

The assay was immunoSEQ multiplex PCR, and TCRdb's table has in-frame clones only and misses some. The repertoire holds tens of thousands of clones, around 90% seen once, with roughly 13% in the top ten. Trimming took off 6 bases at V and 0 bases at J, with 8 bases between the two ends. Germline values: CDR1 SQVTM, CDR2 ANQGSEA. The CDR3 length is 12 residues. The sample was peripheral blood. The gene calls are TRBV29-1 and TRBJ1-1; the D is unclear. This TCR came from a human donor with active COVID-19. The donor label of this sample is uncertain. The CDR3 DNA sequence: TGCAGCGTGTTTCATTTGAACACTGAAGCTTTCTTT. Translated: CSVFHLNTEAFF.